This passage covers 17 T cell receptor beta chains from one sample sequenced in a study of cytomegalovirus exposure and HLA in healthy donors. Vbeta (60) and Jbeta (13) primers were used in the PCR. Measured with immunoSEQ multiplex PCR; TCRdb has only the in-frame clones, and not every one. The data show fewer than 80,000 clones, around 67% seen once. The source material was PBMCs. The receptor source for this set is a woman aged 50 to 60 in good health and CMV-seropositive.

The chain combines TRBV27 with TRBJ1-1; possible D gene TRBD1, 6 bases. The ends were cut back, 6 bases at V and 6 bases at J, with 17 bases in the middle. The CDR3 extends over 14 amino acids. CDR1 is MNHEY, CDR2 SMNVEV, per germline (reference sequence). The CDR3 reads CASSPGGPRAEAFF. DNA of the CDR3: TGTGCCAGCAGCCCTGGGGGCCCCAGGGCTGAAGCTTTCTTT.

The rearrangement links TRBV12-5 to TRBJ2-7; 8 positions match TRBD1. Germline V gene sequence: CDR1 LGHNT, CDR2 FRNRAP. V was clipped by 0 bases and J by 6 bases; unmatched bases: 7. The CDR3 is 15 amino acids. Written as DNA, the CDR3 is TGTGCTAGTGGTTTGGTACAGGGGGTCCCCCTCGAGCAGTACTTC. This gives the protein CASGLVQGVPLEQYF. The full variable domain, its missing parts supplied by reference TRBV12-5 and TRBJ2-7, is DARVTQTPRHKVTEMGQEVTMRCQPILGHNTVFWYRQTMMQGLELLAYFRNRAPLDDSGMPKDRFSAEMPDATLATLKIQPSEPRDSAVYFCASGLVQGVPLEQYFGPGTRLTVT.

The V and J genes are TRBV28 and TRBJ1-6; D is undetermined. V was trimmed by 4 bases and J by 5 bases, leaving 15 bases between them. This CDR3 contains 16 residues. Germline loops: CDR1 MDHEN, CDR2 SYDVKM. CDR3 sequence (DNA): TGTGCCAGCAGTTCGCATACGTTCGGAGATAATTCACCCCTCCACTTT. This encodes CASSSHTFGDNSPLHF. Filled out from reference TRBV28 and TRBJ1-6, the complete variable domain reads DVKVTQSSRYLVKRTGEKVFLECVQDMDHENMFWYRQDPGLGLRLIYFSYDVKMKEKGDIPEGYSVSREKKERFSLILESASTNQTSMYLCASSSHTFGDNSPLHFGNGTRLTVT.

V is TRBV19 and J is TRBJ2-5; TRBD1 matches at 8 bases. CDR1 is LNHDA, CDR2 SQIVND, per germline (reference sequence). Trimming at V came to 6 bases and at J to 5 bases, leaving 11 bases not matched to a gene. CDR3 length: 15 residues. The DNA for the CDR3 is TGTGCCAGTAGCACCCGACAGGGGCCAGGGGAGACCCAGTACTTC. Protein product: CASSTRQGPGETQYF.

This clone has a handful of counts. The CDR3 coding sequence is TGCGCCAGCAGCCAAGATTTAGGGGGGGGCACAGATACGCAGTATTTT. The encoded protein is CASSQDLGGGTDTQYF. The rearrangement joins TRBV4-1 to TRBJ2-3; D is possibly TRBD2 (7 bases). The V gene lost 0 bases and the J gene lost 1 base, with 11 bases spanning the gap. The germline V gene has CDR1 MGHRA and CDR2 YSYEKL. The CDR3 consists of 16 residues.

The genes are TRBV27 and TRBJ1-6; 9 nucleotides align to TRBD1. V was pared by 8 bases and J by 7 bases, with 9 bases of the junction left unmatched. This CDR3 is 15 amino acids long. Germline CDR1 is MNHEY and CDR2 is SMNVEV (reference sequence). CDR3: CASSYGTGRNSPLHF. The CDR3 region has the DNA TGTGCCAGCTCCTACGGGACAGGGCGGAATTCACCCCTCCACTTT.

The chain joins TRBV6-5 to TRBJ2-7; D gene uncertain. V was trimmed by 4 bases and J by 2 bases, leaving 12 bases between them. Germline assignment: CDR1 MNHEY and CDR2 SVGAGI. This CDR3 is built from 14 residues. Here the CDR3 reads CASSSSDTAYEQYV. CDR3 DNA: TGTGCCAGCAGTTCCTCCGACACCGCCTACGAGCAGTACGTC.

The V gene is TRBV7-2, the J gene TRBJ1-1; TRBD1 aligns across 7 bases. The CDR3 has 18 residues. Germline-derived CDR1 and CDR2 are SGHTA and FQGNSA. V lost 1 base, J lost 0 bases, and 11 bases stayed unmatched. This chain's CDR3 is CASSLEGQPSTLNTEAFF. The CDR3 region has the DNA TGTGCCAGCAGCTTAGAGGGACAGCCTTCTACCCTGAACACTGAAGCTTTCTTT.

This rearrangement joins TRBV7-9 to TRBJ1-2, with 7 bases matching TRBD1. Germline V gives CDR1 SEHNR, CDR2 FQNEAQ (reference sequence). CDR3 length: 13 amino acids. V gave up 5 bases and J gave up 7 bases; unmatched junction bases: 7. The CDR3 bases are TGTGCCAGCAGCACCCGACAGGGCTCTGGCTACACCTTC. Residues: CASSTRQGSGYTF.

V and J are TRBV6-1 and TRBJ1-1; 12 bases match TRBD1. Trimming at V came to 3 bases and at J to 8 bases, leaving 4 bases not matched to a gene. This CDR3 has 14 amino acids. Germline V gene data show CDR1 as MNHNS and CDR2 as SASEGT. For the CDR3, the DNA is TGTGCCAGCAGTGATGGGGGGACAGGGGGCGAAGCTTTCTTT. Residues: CASSDGGTGGEAFF.

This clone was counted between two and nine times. CDR3 sequence: CASIMRWSEAFF. As DNA, the CDR3 is TGTGCCAGCATAATGAGGTGGTCTGAAGCTTTCTTT. V is TRBV2 and J is TRBJ1-1; D unclear. The germline gives CDR1 SNHLY, CDR2 FYNNEI. Deletions cut 7 bases from V and 6 bases from J, with 12 bases between. This CDR3 contains 12 residues.

In DNA form, the CDR3 reads TGTGCCAGCACCCTAGGAGCCAGCGCCTACAATGAGCAGTTCTTC. Its translation: CASTLGASAYNEQFF. V is TRBV25-1 and J is TRBJ2-1; D is unresolved. V lost 7 bases to trimming and J lost 2 bases, with 15 bases between them. The CDR3 extends over 15 amino acids. Per germline, CDR1 MGHDK and CDR2 SYGVNS.

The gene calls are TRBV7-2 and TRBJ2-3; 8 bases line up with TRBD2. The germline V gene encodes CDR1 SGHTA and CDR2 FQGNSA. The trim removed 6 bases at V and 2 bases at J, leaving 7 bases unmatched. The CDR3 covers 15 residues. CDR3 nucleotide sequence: TGTGCCAGCAGAGCACGGGGGGGTGCCACAGATACGCAGTATTTT. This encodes CASRARGGATDTQYF.

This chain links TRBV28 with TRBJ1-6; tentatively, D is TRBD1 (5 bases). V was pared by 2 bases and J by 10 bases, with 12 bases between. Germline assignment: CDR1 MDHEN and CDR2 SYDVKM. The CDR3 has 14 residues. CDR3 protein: CASSLGGSRSPLHF. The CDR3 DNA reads TGTGCCAGCAGTTTAGGGGGGTCGAGGTCACCCCTCCACTTT.

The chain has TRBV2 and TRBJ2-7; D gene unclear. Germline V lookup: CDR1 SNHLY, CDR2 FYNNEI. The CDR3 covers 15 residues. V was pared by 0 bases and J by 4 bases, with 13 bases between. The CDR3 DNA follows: TGTGCCAGCAGTGAAGCTGGTAGACATGCGTACGAGCAGTACGTC. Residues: CASSEAGRHAYEQYV.

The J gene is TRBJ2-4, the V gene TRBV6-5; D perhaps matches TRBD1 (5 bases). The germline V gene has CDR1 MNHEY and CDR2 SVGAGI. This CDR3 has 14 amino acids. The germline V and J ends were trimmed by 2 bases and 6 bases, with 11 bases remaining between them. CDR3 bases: TGTGCCAGCAGTTACGGTCAGGGTGTAAACATTCAGTACTTC. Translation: CASSYGQGVNIQYF.

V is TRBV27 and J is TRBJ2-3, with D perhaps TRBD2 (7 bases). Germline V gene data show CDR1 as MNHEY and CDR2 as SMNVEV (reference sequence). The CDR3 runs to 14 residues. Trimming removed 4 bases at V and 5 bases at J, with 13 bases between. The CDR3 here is CASSWGGDIDTQYF. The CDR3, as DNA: TGTGCCAGCAGTTGGGGGGGCGATATAGATACGCAGTATTTT.